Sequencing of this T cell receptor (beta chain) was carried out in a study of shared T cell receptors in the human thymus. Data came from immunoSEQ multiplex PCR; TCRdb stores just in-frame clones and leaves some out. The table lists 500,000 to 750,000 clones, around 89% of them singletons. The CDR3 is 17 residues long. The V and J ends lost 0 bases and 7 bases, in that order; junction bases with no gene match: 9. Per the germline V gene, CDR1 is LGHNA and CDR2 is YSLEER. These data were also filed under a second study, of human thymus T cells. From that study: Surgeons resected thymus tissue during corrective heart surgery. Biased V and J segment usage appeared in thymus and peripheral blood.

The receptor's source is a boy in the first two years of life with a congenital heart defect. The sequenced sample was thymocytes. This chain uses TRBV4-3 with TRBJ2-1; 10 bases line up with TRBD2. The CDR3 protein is CASSQERRSGRVNEQFF. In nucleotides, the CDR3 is TGCGCCAGCAGCCAAGAACGTAGAAGCGGGAGGGTAAATGAGCAGTTCTTC.